Presented here are 15 T cell receptor beta chains from one specimen sequenced in a study of blood T cell repertoires in COVID-19. Only in-frame clones appear in the TCRdb table, and some are missing; sequencing was by immunoSEQ multiplex PCR. Counted here are about 220,000 clones, 75% to 85% occurring once; the ten biggest clones make up about 9%. Source material: peripheral blood. The receptors here all came from a man aged 45-65 years with active or convalescent COVID-19.

The chain uses TRBV3-1 (or the pseudogene TRBV3-2) and TRBJ2-7; TRBD1 agrees at 9 bases. With V trimmed by 2 bases and J by 2 bases, 4 bases remained unmatched. The CDR3 has 15 residues. Germline V gene lookup returns CDR1 LGHDT and CDR2 YNNKEL (reference sequence). The CDR3 sequence: CASSQMDRGAYEQYF. The CDR3 region has the DNA TGTGCCAGCAGCCAAATGGACAGGGGAGCCTACGAGCAGTACTTC.

V and J are TRBV7-9 and TRBJ1-2, with unresolved D. Trimming shortened V by 5 bases and J by 5 bases, and 15 bases separated the two germline ends. CDR1 is SEHNR, CDR2 FQNEAQ, per germline (reference sequence). The CDR3 contains 14 residues. The CDR3 spells CASSTREPPYGYTF. The DNA for the CDR3 is TGTGCCAGCAGCACCCGGGAGCCCCCTTATGGCTACACCTTC.

This clone was picked up one time. The chain joins TRBV5-6 to TRBJ1-4; weak D call: TRBD1 (6 bases). V lost 4 bases, J lost 4 bases, and 11 bases lay in between. Germline V gene data show CDR1 as SGHDT and CDR2 as YYEEEE. The CDR3 totals 14 residues. The CDR3: CASSRGAVNEKLFF. CDR3 DNA: TGTGCCAGCAGCCGGGGGGCAGTTAATGAAAAACTGTTTTTT.

The chain links TRBV19 to TRBJ1-5, with 12 bases identical to TRBD1. V gave up 7 bases and J gave up 9 bases; unmatched junction bases: 10. The CDR3 runs 15 residues. CDR1 LNHDA and CDR2 SQIVND come from the germline V gene (reference sequence). The CDR3: CASKGTGGPHGPQHF. CDR3 sequence (DNA): TGTGCCAGTAAGGGGACAGGGGGCCCTCACGGGCCCCAGCATTTT.

This clone has just one count. The same CDR3 is also encoded by other DNA sequences in this sample. The chain employs TRBV5-1 and TRBJ2-5, with TRBD2 matching over 11 bases. This CDR3 has 15 residues. V lost 0 bases and J lost 4; bases outside the gene matches: 2. In germline, CDR1 is SGHRS, CDR2 YFSETQ. This CDR3 reads CASSLAGTSGETQYF. In nucleotides, the CDR3 is TGCGCCAGCAGCTTGGCGGGGACTAGCGGAGAGACCCAGTACTTC.

This clone was observed once. This rearrangement joins TRBV10-3 to TRBJ2-1; D is unresolved. Germline lookup yields CDR1 ENHRY and CDR2 SYGVKD. The CDR3 spans 13 residues. V lost 2 bases to trimming and J lost 4 bases, with 6 bases between them. The CDR3 reads CAISENNYNEQFF. The CDR3 DNA reads as TGTGCCATCAGTGAGAACAATTACAATGAGCAGTTCTTC.

The V and J genes are TRBV13 and TRBJ1-5; D gene unclear. Trimming cost V 0 bases and J 6 bases, with 12 bases left between them. The length of the CDR3 is 15 residues. The germline V gene has CDR1 PRHDT and CDR2 FYEKMQ (reference sequence). The CDR3 DNA follows: TGTGCCAGCAGCTTAGGAGTGGGCCGATCTCAGCCCCAGCATTTT. Amino acid sequence: CASSLGVGRSQPQHF.

V usage is TRBV30 and J usage is TRBJ1-2; 8 bases match TRBD1. The germline V gene has CDR1 GTSNPN and CDR2 SVGIG (reference sequence). The CDR3 loop spans 14 amino acids. Germline trimming cut 1 base from V and 8 bases from J; bases unmatched to any gene: 9. The DNA of the CDR3 is TGTGCCTGGAGTGGGGGCCAGGGGGCGCGAGGCTACACCTTC. It is translated as CAWSGGQGARGYTF.

J is TRBJ2-1 and V is TRBV5-1; 10 bases line up with TRBD1. Germline V gene lookup returns CDR1 SGHRS and CDR2 YFSETQ. The CDR3 sequence is 15 residues long. With V trimmed by 3 bases and J by 8 bases, 8 bases remained unmatched. In DNA, the CDR3 is TGCGCCAGCAGCTCAGACAGGGGGCTCGTAGATGAGCAGTTCTTC. This gives the protein CASSSDRGLVDEQFF.

The chain uses TRBV21-1 and TRBJ1-1; the table gives TRBD1 as D, unverified against the DNA. TRBV21-1 is shown as a pseudogene. The CDR3 totals 14 residues. CDR3 bases: TGTGCCAGCAGCAAAGCCCCTTGGGGGCCGACGGCTTTCTTT. It is translated as CASSKAPWGPTAFF.

The CDR3 loop is CASSLEAGTHYEQYF. For the CDR3, the DNA is TGCGCCAGCAGCTTGGAGGCGGGAACCCACTACGAGCAGTACTTC. The V call is TRBV5-1, the J call TRBJ2-7, with D perhaps matching TRBD2 (6 bases). V was pared by 0 bases and J by 3 bases, with 13 bases between. Germline values: CDR1 SGHRS, CDR2 YFSETQ. This CDR3 comprises 15 residues.

The genes are TRBV2 and TRBJ1-5; possibly TRBD1 for D (5 bases). The CDR3 is 13 amino acids. Per the germline V gene, CDR1 is SNHLY and CDR2 is FYNNEI. V was shortened by 4 bases and J by 6 bases, with 10 bases between the two germline ends. The CDR3 here is CASSGEQVQPQHF. Here the CDR3 DNA reads TGTGCCAGCAGTGGGGAACAGGTTCAGCCCCAGCATTTT. The variable domain in full, completed from reference TRBV2 and TRBJ1-5, reads EPEVTQTPSHQVTQMGQEVILRCVPISNHLYFYWYRQILGQKVEFLVSFYNNEISEKSEIFDDQFSVERPDGSNFTLKIRSTKLEDSAMYFCASSGEQVQPQHFGDGTRLSIL.

This sequence joins TRBV5-1 and TRBJ1-6, with D possibly TRBD1 on 5 matching bases. This CDR3 is 16 amino acids long. CDR1 is SGHRS, CDR2 YFSETQ, per germline. V lost 0 bases to trimming and J lost 1 base, with 8 bases between them. CDR3 coding DNA: TGCGCCAGCAGCTTGGCGGGGGGGTCCTATAATTCACCCCTCCACTTT. This translates into CASSLAGGSYNSPLHF.

The CDR3 here is CASSPAKETQYF. The CDR3 DNA reads as TGTGCCAGCTCACCAGCGAAAGAGACCCAGTACTTC. The genes are TRBV18 and TRBJ2-5; D not resolved. From germline, CDR1 is KGHSH and CDR2 LQKENI. Trimming removed 2 bases at V and 3 bases at J, with 4 bases between. The CDR3 is made up of 12 amino acids.

The rearrangement uses TRBV18 and TRBJ1-1; 7 bases are a match to TRBD1. This CDR3 has 14 residues. Looked up from germline, CDR1 is KGHSH and CDR2 is LQKENI. Losses at the gene ends were 1 base for V and 10 bases for J; bases not matched to a gene: 9. CDR3 in DNA: TGTGCCAGCTCACCACAGGACAGGAAGAAAGGAGCTTTCTTT. Its translation: CASSPQDRKKGAFF.